This entry lists 32 T cell receptor beta chains sequenced from one sample in a study of T-cell reconstitution after alpha-beta-depleted transplantation in children. Construction of the TCRbeta library involved unique molecular identifiers. TCRdb passed the PCR reads through MiXCR, listing each CDR3 protein once. Of a few hundred thousand distinct CDR3 sequences listed, roughly 44% were seen once; the top ten hold 25% to 30%. The sequences come from PBMCs, collected before TCRalphabeta/CD19-depleted stem cell transplant. These receptors all stem from a girl aged 2-15 years with aplastic anemia, due to receive a stem cell transplant.

The chain has TRBV20-1 and TRBJ2-1; no definite D call. V dropped 6 bases and J dropped 3 bases, with 12 bases sitting between them. The CDR3 is 13 amino acids. CDR1 DFQATT and CDR2 SNEGSKA come from the germline V gene (reference sequence). CDR3 nucleotides: TGCAGTGCGCCGCCCGTGGGCTACAATGAGCAGTTCTTC. Protein sequence: CSAPPVGYNEQFF.

V usage is TRBV7-9 and J usage is TRBJ2-3; 10 nucleotides align to TRBD2. V dropped 5 bases and J dropped 2; count of bases not matched to a gene: 10. The length of the CDR3 is 17 residues. CDR1 SEHNR and CDR2 FQNEAQ come from the germline V gene (reference sequence). CDR3 sequence reads: CASSPQAGGPPTDTQYF. Written as DNA, the CDR3 is TGTGCCAGCAGCCCCCAAGCGGGAGGGCCGCCCACAGATACGCAGTATTTT.

The chain is built from TRBV6-5 and TRBJ1-1; D is unresolved. The CDR3 runs to 14 residues. Germline loops: CDR1 MNHEY, CDR2 SVGAGI. V lost 3 bases, J lost 4 bases, and 12 bases lay in between. This chain's CDR3 is CASSYRSDSTEAFF. The CDR3 region has the DNA TGTGCCAGCAGTTATAGGAGTGACTCCACTGAAGCTTTCTTT.

The CDR3, as DNA: TGTGCCAGCAGCGCCTTGACTGGGAACACTGAAGCTTTCTTT. It translates to CASSALTGNTEAFF. The V gene is TRBV9, the J gene TRBJ1-1; D is unclear. CDR1 is SGDLS, CDR2 YYNGEE, per germline. Trimming removed 3 bases at V and 1 base at J, with 10 bases between. This CDR3 has 14 amino acids. Full variable domain (missing parts from reference TRBV9 and TRBJ1-1): DSGVTQTPKHLITATGQRVTLRCSPRSGDLSVYWYQQSLDQGLQFLIQYYNGEERAKGNILERFSAQQFPDLHSELNLSSLELGDSALYFCASSALTGNTEAFFGQGTRLTVV.

This clonotype was observed a handful of times. This chain links TRBV29-1 with TRBJ2-5; TRBD1 matches at 8 bases. Germline V CDR1 and CDR2: SQVTM, ANQGSEA. J gave up 2 bases and V 6 bases, and 11 bases lay outside the gene matches. The CDR3 sequence is 15 residues long. The CDR3 bases are TGCAGCGTCTCCAGGGGGCTAGACCTTCAAGAGACCCAGTACTTC. Translated, it gives CSVSRGLDLQETQYF.

This clonotype was counted many times. V and J are TRBV24-1 and TRBJ2-1, with D tentatively TRBD1 or TRBD2 (5 bases each). V shed 3 bases and J shed 12 bases, with 8 bases lying between them. Germline-derived CDR1 and CDR2 are KGHDR and SFDVKD. CDR3 length equals 11 residues. The CDR3 protein is CATSDTGRQFF. The CDR3 nucleotides are TGTGCCACCAGTGATACGGGGCGGCAGTTCTTC.

The V and J genes are TRBV5-4 and TRBJ1-1; D may be TRBD1 (5 bases). The CDR3 contains 16 residues. The V and J ends lost 7 bases and 7 bases respectively, with 26 bases between them. Germline V gene data show CDR1 as SGHNT and CDR2 as YYREEE (reference sequence). The CDR3 spells CASRPSAGLNFSEAFF. In DNA, the CDR3 is TGTGCCAGCCGCCCCTCGGCAGGGTTGAATTTCAGTGAAGCTTTCTTT.

This clonotype has a count of ten or more. The chain recombines TRBV20-1 with TRBJ2-3; the D gene is possibly TRBD2 (5 bases). The CDR3 has 15 residues. Trimming shortened V by 6 bases and J by 0 bases, and 16 bases separated the two germline ends. Germline V gene lookup returns CDR1 DFQATT and CDR2 SNEGSKA (reference sequence). The DNA for the CDR3 is TGCAGTGCACCCCGTCTAGCATATAGCACAGATACGCAGTATTTT. It specifies CSAPRLAYSTDTQYF.

The V call is TRBV11-1, the J call TRBJ1-2, with 9 nucleotides matching TRBD1. CDR3 length equals 20 residues. The junction had 22 bases not matched to a gene; V was cut back by 4 bases and J by 4 bases. The germline V gene encodes CDR1 SGHAT and CDR2 FQDESV (reference sequence). The CDR3 coding sequence is TGTGCCAGCAGCTCTAGAATTCAGGCGGACAGGGGAAAGGGGGCCTATGGCTACACCTTC. It translates to CASSSRIQADRGKGAYGYTF. Full variable domain (outside the CDR3, taken from reference TRBV11-1 and TRBJ1-2): EAEVAQSPRYKITEKSQAVAFWCDPISGHATLYWYRQILGQGPELLVQFQDESVVDDSQLPKDRFSAERLKGVDSTLKIQPAELGDSAMYLCASSSRIQADRGKGAYGYTFGSGTRLTVV.

The chain couples TRBV10-3 to TRBJ2-3, with 8 nucleotides matching TRBD1. V lost 2 bases and J lost 2; bases outside the gene matches: 3. Germline-derived CDR1 and CDR2 are ENHRY and SYGVKD. This CDR3 region has 15 residues. This CDR3 is CAISERTGPTDTQYF. The CDR3 DNA is TGTGCCATCAGTGAGCGGACAGGGCCCACAGATACGCAGTATTTT.

The J gene is TRBJ2-7, the V gene TRBV20-1; D is uncertain. Between the trimmed V and J ends, which lost 2 bases and 4 bases, there was a span of 12 bases. The CDR3 totals 13 residues. Germline lookup yields CDR1 DFQATT and CDR2 SNEGSKA (reference sequence). This CDR3 reads CSARYQDPYEQYF. Written as DNA, the CDR3 is TGCAGTGCTAGATACCAGGACCCTTACGAGCAGTACTTC.

The chain employs TRBV7-9 and TRBJ2-7; D ambiguous. Germline V gives CDR1 SEHNR, CDR2 FQNEAQ (reference sequence). Trimming took 5 bases from V and 2 from J, leaving 10 bases between them. The CDR3 contains 13 residues. The CDR3 sequence: CASSPVDPYEQYF. The CDR3 DNA follows: TGTGCCAGCAGCCCGGTCGACCCCTACGAGCAGTACTTC.

V usage is TRBV28 and J usage is TRBJ2-7; D possibly uses TRBD1 or TRBD2 (7 bases each). V was trimmed by 5 bases and J by 3 bases, leaving 23 bases between them. CDR3 length: 17 residues. Germline V gives CDR1 MDHEN, CDR2 SYDVKM. The CDR3 bases are TGTGCCAGCAGTAGCTCGAGACAGGGAGGGGGGCTCTACGAGCAGTACTTC. Its translation: CASSSSRQGGGLYEQYF. Full variable domain (missing parts from reference TRBV28 and TRBJ2-7): DVKVTQSSRYLVKRTGEKVFLECVQDMDHENMFWYRQDPGLGLRLIYFSYDVKMKEKGDIPEGYSVSREKKERFSLILESASTNQTSMYLCASSSSRQGGGLYEQYFGPGTRLTVT.

This clonotype was counted ten times or more. The J gene is TRBJ1-1, the V gene TRBV6-1; the D is unclear. V lost 5 bases and J lost 3, with 19 bases in between. This CDR3 is built from 16 residues. Germline-derived CDR1 and CDR2 are MNHNS and SASEGT. The CDR3 DNA follows: TGTGCCAGCAGTCTCCGGATGCCCACTCGGGACACTGAAGCTTTCTTT. This encodes CASSLRMPTRDTEAFF.

On this clonotype: One end of the junction does not line up with germline, which may come from a read error. This chain joins TRBV12-3 or TRBV12-4 and TRBJ2-1; 12 bases match TRBD2. The CDR3 has 18 amino acids. The CDR3 here is CTSREGLAGGAFYNEQFF. CDR3 nucleotide sequence: TGTACCAGCAGGGAGGGACTAGCGGGTGGCGCTTTCTACAATGAGCAGTTCTTC.

V and J are TRBV12-3 or TRBV12-4 and TRBJ2-7; D call uncertain. Trimming cost V 3 bases and J 3 bases, with 15 bases left between them. This CDR3 is 15 amino acids long. The CDR3 nucleotides are TGTGCCAGCAGTTTCCCAGGATCCCCAATCTACGAGCAGTACTTC. It codes for CASSFPGSPIYEQYF.

The chain couples TRBV5-1 to TRBJ2-1; 9 bases line up with TRBD2. There are 19 residues in the CDR3. V gave up 4 bases and J gave up 5 bases; unmatched junction bases: 19. Per germline, CDR1 SGHRS and CDR2 YFSETQ. In DNA form, the CDR3 reads TGCGCCAGCAGCAAATGGAAGGAGCGCGGGAGGGCCCTCGACAATGAGCAGTTCTTC. It codes for CASSKWKERGRALDNEQFF.

V and J are TRBV7-9 and TRBJ2-3; 9 positions match TRBD1. The V segment lost 4 bases and the J segment 6 bases; nucleotides outside the gene matches: 5. The CDR3 runs 14 residues. Germline V gene data show CDR1 as SEHNR and CDR2 as FQNEAQ (reference sequence). The CDR3 sequence: CASSSQGAEDTQYF. CDR3 nucleotide sequence: TGTGCCAGCAGCTCACAGGGGGCGGAGGATACGCAGTATTTT.

This clonotype was seen a few times. The V call is TRBV10-1, the J call TRBJ1-4; no clear D gene. The V gene's germline CDR1 is WNHNN and CDR2 SYGVQD (reference sequence). V lost 6 bases and J lost 2, with 7 bases in between. This CDR3 is built from 13 residues. CDR3 loop: CASRSNTNEKLFF. CDR3 DNA: TGCGCCAGCAGGAGCAATACTAATGAAAAACTGTTTTTT.

V usage is TRBV2 and J usage is TRBJ1-1, with a weak D call TRBD1 (6 bases). The germline V and J ends were trimmed by 3 bases and 1 base, with 9 bases remaining between them. CDR3 size: 14 residues. Germline CDR1 and CDR2: SNHLY and FYNNEI. CDR3 sequence reads: CASSEEQGNTEAFF. The DNA of the CDR3 is TGTGCCAGCAGTGAGGAACAGGGGAACACTGAAGCTTTCTTT.

The chain employs TRBV6-2 or TRBV6-3 and TRBJ1-5; D ambiguous. The CDR3 consists of 15 residues. Trimming took off 7 bases at V and 0 bases at J, with 13 bases between the two ends. Per germline, CDR1 MNHEY and CDR2 SVGEGT. The CDR3 sequence: CASTAGRYSNQPQHF. DNA of the CDR3: TGTGCCAGCACCGCCGGGCGTTATAGCAATCAGCCCCAGCATTTT.

Comment on this clonotype: Given the absence of the conserved phenylalanine or tryptophan at the CDR3 end, a read error is likely. This sequence joins TRBV27 and TRBJ2-1; D ambiguous. Per germline, CDR1 MNHEY and CDR2 SMNVEV (reference sequence). The CDR3 runs to 16 residues. V lost 8 bases and J 4 bases, leaving 21 bases between the germline ends. The CDR3: CASGPRERPPYNEQFL. The CDR3 DNA reads TGTGCCAGCGGCCCTCGTGAGAGGCCACCTTACAATGAGCAGTTCTTG.

The chain uses TRBV20-1 and TRBJ2-3; 9 positions match TRBD2. Germline V gene data show CDR1 as DFQATT and CDR2 as SNEGSKA (reference sequence). Germline trimming cut 4 bases from V and 3 bases from J; bases unmatched to any gene: 11. The CDR3 runs 16 residues. CDR3 DNA sequence: TGCAGTGCTATTGAGAGCGGGGGGTCGGCGACAGATACGCAGTATTTT. It codes for CSAIESGGSATDTQYF.

The chain employs TRBV14 and TRBJ2-7; the D is unclear. Deletions cut 3 bases from V and 2 bases from J, with 20 bases between. CDR1 is SGHDN and CDR2 is FVKESK in the germline V gene. This CDR3 comprises 17 residues. CDR3 amino acids: CASSHNGAARPAYEQYF. CDR3 coding DNA: TGTGCCAGCAGCCACAACGGTGCGGCTAGACCAGCCTACGAGCAGTACTTC. Drawing the rest from reference TRBV14 and TRBJ2-7, the complete variable domain is EAGVTQFPSHSVIEKGQTVTLRCDPISGHDNLYWYRRVMGKEIKFLLHFVKESKQDESGMPNNRFLAERTGGTYSTLKVQPAELEDSGVYFCASSHNGAARPAYEQYFGPGTRLTVT.

CDR3 region: CASSARLGSGLISYEQFF. The DNA for the CDR3 is TGTGCCAGCAGCGCCCGGCTGGGCTCGGGACTAATCTCATATGAGCAGTTCTTC. The chain links TRBV4-2 to TRBJ2-1; 7 bases line up with TRBD2. The V and J ends lost 5 bases and 8 bases, in that order; junction bases with no gene match: 21. Germline V gene lookup returns CDR1 LGHNA and CDR2 YNFKEQ. The CDR3 is 18 residues long.

With regard to this clonotype: An end of the junction does not agree with germline; a read error may underlie this. The chain combines TRBV20-1 with TRBJ2-1; 9 bases map to TRBD1. In germline, CDR1 is DFQATT, CDR2 SNEGSKA (reference sequence). There are 14 residues in the CDR3. CDR3 residues: CSARGQGDYHEQFF. CDR3 DNA: TGCAGTGCTAGGGGACAGGGAGACTACCATGAGCAGTTCTTC.

This clonotype occurred many times. The rearrangement links TRBV12-3 or TRBV12-4 to TRBJ2-2; D remains unclear. The CDR3 is made up of 12 amino acids. V gave up 6 bases and J gave up 7 bases, with 9 bases separating them. The CDR3 DNA follows: TGTGCCAGCAGCCCCTTAAACGGGGAGCTGTTTTTT. The encoded protein is CASSPLNGELFF.

This clonotype was counted between two and nine times. The chain recombines TRBV20-1 with TRBJ2-1; D may be TRBD2 (6 bases). The V end was cut by 6 bases, the J end by 4 bases, with 10 bases between. The germline V gene has CDR1 DFQATT and CDR2 SNEGSKA (reference sequence). CDR3 length equals 12 residues. This CDR3 reads CSAEGTYNEQFF. The CDR3 DNA follows: TGCAGTGCAGAAGGGACTTACAATGAGCAGTTCTTC.

This clonotype was counted only a few times. The chain carries TRBV20-1 and TRBJ2-5; D might be TRBD2 (6 bases). CDR1 and CDR2 (germline): DFQATT, SNEGSKA (reference sequence). Deletions cut 0 bases from V and 6 bases from J, with 14 bases between. CDR3 length: 14 amino acids. The CDR3 sequence is CSARDGQGGQTQYF. The CDR3 DNA reads as TGCAGTGCTAGAGATGGCCAGGGAGGCCAGACCCAGTACTTC.

In its sample, this clonotype was seen once. This sequence joins TRBV27 and TRBJ1-1; TRBD1 is a possible D gene (6 bases). V lost 3 bases and J 4 bases, leaving 15 bases between the germline ends. CDR1 is MNHEY and CDR2 is SMNVEV in the germline V gene (reference sequence). This CDR3 spans 15 amino acids. CDR3 DNA: TGTGCCAGCAGTTTGGGTCAACAGGGTACCACTGAAGCTTTCTTT. This gives the protein CASSLGQQGTTEAFF.

The chain has TRBV7-8 and TRBJ1-3; the match to TRBD1 covers 8 bases. J gave up 4 bases and V 3 bases, and 8 bases lay outside the gene matches. CDR1 and CDR2 (germline): SGHVS, FQNEAQ. The CDR3 loop spans 16 amino acids. CDR3 DNA: TGTGCCAGCAGCTTCTTGCAACAGGGGGACGGAAACACCATATATTTT. This gives the protein CASSFLQQGDGNTIYF.

Only a few counts were recorded for this clonotype. This chain joins TRBV4-1 and TRBJ1-5; D gene ambiguous. CDR3 size: 15 residues. Trimming cost V 0 bases and J 1 base, with 7 bases left between them. CDR1 is MGHRA and CDR2 is YSYEKL in the germline V gene. CDR3 DNA sequence: TGCGCCAGCAGCCAAGATGGCAGGAGCAATCAGCCCCAGCATTTT. This gives the protein CASSQDGRSNQPQHF.